The 15 T cell receptor beta chains below all came from one sample that was sequenced in a study of blood T cell repertoires in COVID-19 (dated by TCRdb to the early 2020s). The library was prepared using the immunoSEQ multiplex PCR assay. Sourced from immuneACCESS, this table was stored by TCRdb with only in-frame sequences that have V and J called. A share of the clones is absent; for the studies checked, an unresolved V gene accounts for under half, and the remainder has no known explanation. The sample table shows around 290,000 clones, and 90% to 95% are seen once. The top ten constitute about 2.2% of the sample. Sequenced: peripheral blood. These receptors all come from a woman in her thirties with COVID-19, enrolled during active disease.

The chain couples TRBV7-9 to TRBJ2-5; TRBD1 agrees at 7 bases. Trimming cost V 2 bases and J 1 base; bases outside gene matches: 4. Germline V gene data show CDR1 as SEHNR and CDR2 as FQNEAQ (reference sequence). This CDR3 region has 15 residues. The CDR3 region is CASSLSRDSQETQYF. The CDR3 DNA reads TGTGCCAGCAGCTTAAGCCGGGACAGCCAAGAGACCCAGTACTTC.

This chain uses TRBV6-1 with TRBJ1-5, with D tentatively TRBD1 (5 bases). The germline CDR1 and CDR2 sequences are MNHNS and SASEGT. The CDR3 consists of 12 residues. The V end lost 7 bases, the J end lost 5 bases, and 9 bases lay between the germline ends. CDR3 residues: CASNRRDQPQHF. In nucleotides, the CDR3 is TGTGCCAGCAACCGCAGGGATCAGCCCCAGCATTTT.

V and J are TRBV5-1 and TRBJ1-1, with 8 bases aligning to TRBD1. Germline-derived CDR1 and CDR2 are SGHRS and YFSETQ. CDR3 length: 16 amino acids. The ends lost 0 bases at V and 0 bases at J; junction bases unmatched: 4. The CDR3 region has the DNA TGCGCCAGCAGCTTGGGTCCAGGGGGCATGAACACTGAAGCTTTCTTT. The encoded protein is CASSLGPGGMNTEAFF.

J is TRBJ1-1 and V is TRBV6-5; tentative D call: TRBD1 (6 bases). Germline CDR1 MNHEY, CDR2 SVGAGI. V shed 5 bases and J shed 1 base, with 11 bases lying between them. The CDR3 has 14 amino acids. The CDR3 loop reads CASSRGQPNTEAFF. CDR3 DNA sequence: TGTGCCAGCAGTCGCGGACAGCCGAACACTGAAGCTTTCTTT.

The chain uses TRBV27 and TRBJ1-1, with a tentative D call TRBD1 (6 bases). Germline CDR1 is MNHEY and CDR2 is SMNVEV (reference sequence). The ends were cut back, 3 bases at V and 3 bases at J, with 11 bases in the middle. The CDR3 is 14 residues long. The CDR3 coding sequence is TGTGCCAGCAGTTTCGGGGGGCAATACACTGAAGCTTTCTTT. Its protein product is CASSFGGQYTEAFF.

The chain combines TRBV14 with TRBJ2-7; TRBD1 is a possible D gene (5 bases). The CDR3 runs 13 residues. Germline V lookup: CDR1 SGHDN, CDR2 FVKESK. V was pared by 3 bases and J by 6 bases, with 12 bases between. CDR3 loop: CASSHDSALEQYF. The CDR3 DNA reads as TGTGCCAGCAGCCACGACAGCGCCCTCGAGCAGTACTTC.

The rearrangement joins TRBV5-1 to TRBJ2-5; D is unclear. Trimming took off 2 bases at V and 5 bases at J, with 7 bases between the two ends. This CDR3 comprises 12 residues. In germline, CDR1 is SGHRS, CDR2 YFSETQ. As DNA, the CDR3 is TGCGCCAGCAGCTTATCCGGGGAGACCCAGTACTTC. Residues: CASSLSGETQYF.

Of note for this clone: A read error may account for a junction end that differs from germline. This chain joins TRBV6-4 and TRBJ2-7, with TRBD1 matching over 7 bases. The CDR3 runs to 13 residues. In germline, CDR1 is MRHNA, CDR2 SNTAGT. The CDR3 protein is CAINEKTRTGATF. CDR3 bases: TGTGCCATCAACGAGAAAACTAGAACAGGGGCCACCTTC.

The chain combines TRBV6-6 with TRBJ2-7; 7 bases are a match to TRBD1. CDR3 length: 17 amino acids. V lost 5 bases, J lost 2 bases, and 15 bases stayed unmatched. Germline lookup yields CDR1 MNHNY and CDR2 SVGAGI (reference sequence). As DNA, the CDR3 is TGTGCCAGCAGTCGGCTTCCCCTGGGTCAGGGGGCCTACGAGCAGTACTTC. Its translation: CASSRLPLGQGAYEQYF.

This chain links TRBV3-1 (or the pseudogene TRBV3-2) with TRBJ2-7, with D possibly TRBD1 on 5 matching bases. Trimming cost V 0 bases and J 5 bases, with 11 bases left between them. CDR1 and CDR2 from the germline V gene are LGHDT and YNNKEL (reference sequence). The CDR3 sequence is 14 residues long. The DNA for the CDR3 is TGTGCCAGCAGCCAAGAGTTCAGGGAAGACGAGCAGTACTTC. Translating gives CASSQEFREDEQYF.

This clone was counted many times. The CDR3: CASSWATSNEQFF. In nucleotides, the CDR3 is TGTGCCAGTAGTTGGGCGACCTCTAATGAGCAGTTCTTC. The chain joins TRBV19 to TRBJ2-1; no definite D call. Germline CDR1 is LNHDA and CDR2 is SQIVND (reference sequence). This CDR3 region has 13 residues. The V and J ends lost 5 bases and 7 bases respectively, with 12 bases between them.

This clone was counted at least ten times. The V gene is TRBV29-1, the J gene TRBJ1-2, with 7 bases identical to TRBD1. Germline V gives CDR1 SQVTM, CDR2 ANQGSEA. V trimming: 5 bases; J trimming: 5 bases; junction bases outside the gene matches: 5. The CDR3 runs 12 residues. CDR3 residues: CSVRGQNYGYTF. The CDR3 bases are TGCAGCGTTAGGGGACAGAATTATGGCTACACCTTC.

The chain has TRBV7-8 and TRBJ1-1; D is undetermined. The CDR3 totals 15 residues. The V end was cut by 2 bases, the J end by 1 base, with 11 bases between. The V gene's germline CDR1 is SGHVS and CDR2 FQNEAQ. CDR3 amino acids: CASSLLVAGNTEAFF. The CDR3 DNA follows: TGTGCCAGCAGCTTATTGGTGGCAGGGAACACTGAAGCTTTCTTT.

The chain carries TRBV11-2 and TRBJ2-4; 7 bases fit TRBD1. J gave up 8 bases and V 5 bases, and 9 bases lay outside the gene matches. Germline V CDR1 and CDR2: SGHAT, FQNNGV. CDR3 length: 14 amino acids. The CDR3 DNA reads as TGTGCCAGCAGCCCCACAGGGGCAGCGGACATTCAGTACTTC. It encodes CASSPTGAADIQYF.

This clone was recorded once. J is TRBJ2-5 and V is TRBV19, with D maybe TRBD2 (6 bases). V gave up 6 bases and J gave up 4 bases, with 15 bases separating them. The V gene's germline CDR1 is LNHDA and CDR2 SQIVND (reference sequence). CDR3 size: 14 residues. In DNA, the CDR3 is TGTGCCAGTAGGTTAGCCGGGAGTTTAGAGACCCAGTACTTC. This encodes CASRLAGSLETQYF.